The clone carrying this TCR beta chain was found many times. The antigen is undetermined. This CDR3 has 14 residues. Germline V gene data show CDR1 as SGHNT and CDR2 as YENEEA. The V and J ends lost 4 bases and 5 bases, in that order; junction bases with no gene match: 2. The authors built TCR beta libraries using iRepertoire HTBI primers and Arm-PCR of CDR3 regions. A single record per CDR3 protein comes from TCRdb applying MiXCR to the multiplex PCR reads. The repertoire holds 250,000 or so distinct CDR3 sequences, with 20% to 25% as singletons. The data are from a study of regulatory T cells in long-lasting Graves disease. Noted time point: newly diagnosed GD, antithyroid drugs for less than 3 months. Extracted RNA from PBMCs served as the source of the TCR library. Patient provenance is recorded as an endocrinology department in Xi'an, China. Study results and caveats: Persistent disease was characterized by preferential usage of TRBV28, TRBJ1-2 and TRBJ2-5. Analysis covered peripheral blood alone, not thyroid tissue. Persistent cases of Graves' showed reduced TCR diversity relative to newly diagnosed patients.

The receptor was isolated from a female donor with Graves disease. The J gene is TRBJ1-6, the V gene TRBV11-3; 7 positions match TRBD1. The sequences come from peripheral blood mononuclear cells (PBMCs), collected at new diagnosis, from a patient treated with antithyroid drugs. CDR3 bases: TGTGCCAGCAGCTCCGGGACAGATAATTCACCCCTCCACTTT. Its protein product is CASSSGTDNSPLHF.